The 21 T cell receptor beta chains below were found in one sample sequenced in a study of OX40 agonist ivuxolimab in advanced cancers. The protocol was immunoSEQ multiplex PCR, while the TCRdb copy is restricted to in-frame clones and leaves out a portion. The sample lists over 15,000 clones, 86% seen once, with roughly 15% in the top ten. The input for sequencing was CD4+ or CD8+ T cells sorted from blood, taken in a trial of the OX40 agonist ivuxolimab. Receptors were obtained from an adult with an advanced solid tumor such as melanoma, head and neck, liver or kidney cancer.

The chain carries TRBV2 and TRBJ1-1; the D gene is possibly TRBD1 (6 bases). The CDR3 is made up of 15 amino acids. Trimming pared 8 bases from V and 5 bases from J, leaving 21 bases between. From germline, CDR1 is SNHLY and CDR2 FYNNEI. The CDR3 protein is CASGEAQGKGTEAFF. The DNA for the CDR3 is TGTGCCAGCGGGGAGGCACAGGGTAAGGGAACTGAAGCTTTCTTT.

V is TRBV5-1 and J is TRBJ2-3; 7 nucleotides align to TRBD1. V was pared by 1 base and J by 6 bases, with 8 bases of the junction left unmatched. The CDR3 has 15 residues. The germline V gene has CDR1 SGHRS and CDR2 YFSETQ. CDR3: CASSLTGTAGDTQYF. CDR3 in DNA: TGCGCCAGCAGCTTGACCGGGACAGCAGGGGATACGCAGTATTTT.

The gene calls are TRBV6-6 and TRBJ1-5; 8 nucleotides agree with TRBD1. Germline CDR1 and CDR2: MNHNY and SVGAGI (reference sequence). Trimming at V came to 0 bases and at J to 3 bases, leaving 4 bases not matched to a gene. The length of the CDR3 is 16 residues. The CDR3 spells CASSYSSGGNNQPQHF. The CDR3 DNA reads TGTGCCAGCAGTTACTCGTCAGGGGGCAACAATCAGCCCCAGCATTTT.

The V call is TRBV4-3, the J call TRBJ2-3, with a tentative D call TRBD2 (5 bases). CDR1 and CDR2 from the germline V gene are LGHNA and YSLEER. The CDR3 has 15 amino acids. The V and J ends lost 3 bases and 6 bases respectively, with 16 bases between them. DNA of the CDR3: TGCGCCAGCAGCCATCGCCCCATTCCGGGGGATACGCAGTATTTT. Translating gives CASSHRPIPGDTQYF.

V usage is TRBV7-2 and J usage is TRBJ1-1, with 7 bases matching TRBD1. The trim removed 5 bases at V and 5 bases at J, leaving 5 bases unmatched. Germline CDR1 SGHTA, CDR2 FQGNSA. The CDR3 runs to 13 residues. The CDR3 sequence: CASSLDRATEAFF. CDR3 DNA sequence: TGTGCCAGCAGCCTCGACAGGGCGACTGAAGCTTTCTTT.

V usage is TRBV5-6 and J usage is TRBJ1-2; possibly TRBD1 for D (5 bases). Trimming cost V 1 base and J 8 bases, with 12 bases left between them. Looked up from germline, CDR1 is SGHDT and CDR2 is YYEEEE. The CDR3 loop spans 13 amino acids. The CDR3 bases are TGTGCCAGCAGCTTGCCAGGGCCGAGCGGCTACACCTTC. Protein product: CASSLPGPSGYTF. Complete variable domain (other parts from reference TRBV5-6 and TRBJ1-2): DAGVTQSPTHLIKTRGQQVTLRCSPKSGHDTVSWYQQALGQGPQFIFQYYEEEERQRGNFPDRFSGHQFPNYSSELNVNALLLGDSALYLCASSLPGPSGYTFGSGTRLTVV.

The CDR3 region is CSLTEAGGATDTQYF. CDR3 nucleotides: TGCAGCCTAACGGAGGCGGGGGGGGCCACAGATACGCAGTATTTT. This chain links TRBV29-1 with TRBJ2-3; 9 bases fit TRBD2. CDR1 is SQVTM, CDR2 ANQGSEA, per germline. V shed 8 bases, J shed 2 bases, and the junction held 11 bases outside the gene matches. This CDR3 region has 15 residues.

The chain combines TRBV29-1 with TRBJ2-1; D possibly corresponds to TRBD2 (6 bases). Trimming removed 0 bases from V and 0 bases from J, with 12 bases in between. Germline-derived CDR1 and CDR2 are SQVTM and ANQGSEA. This CDR3 contains 16 residues. CDR3 nucleotide sequence: TGCAGCGTTGAAGAGGGCGGGGCCCGCTCCTACAATGAGCAGTTCTTC. Its protein product is CSVEEGGARSYNEQFF.

The CDR3 DNA is TGTGCCAGCAGCCCGTCCGGCCCTTCCCGTAATTCACCCCTCCACTTT. This encodes CASSPSGPSRNSPLHF. The chain has TRBV11-1 and TRBJ1-6; D unresolved. Trimming shortened V by 5 bases and J by 6 bases, and 17 bases separated the two germline ends. Germline assignment: CDR1 SGHAT and CDR2 FQDESV (reference sequence). The length of the CDR3 is 16 residues.

The chain is built from TRBV6-6 and TRBJ2-1; TRBD2 matches 11 bases. The CDR3 totals 15 residues. J was trimmed by 5 bases and V by 6 bases; bases with no gene match: 6. Germline V gives CDR1 MNHNY, CDR2 SVGAGI (reference sequence). CDR3 bases: TGTGCCAGCAGCCGTCTAGCGGGAGGAAACAATGAGCAGTTCTTC. Translation gives CASSRLAGGNNEQFF.

This clone was seen once. The V gene is TRBV7-9, the J gene TRBJ1-2; no definite D call. V was cut by 1 base and J by 0 bases, with 3 bases left in between. Germline V lookup: CDR1 SEHNR, CDR2 FQNEAQ (reference sequence). CDR3 size: 13 residues. The CDR3 loop reads CASSLDPNYGYTF. In DNA, the CDR3 is TGTGCCAGCAGCTTAGATCCTAACTATGGCTACACCTTC.

The V and J genes are TRBV6-5 and TRBJ2-7; unclear D gene. Germline V gene data show CDR1 as MNHEY and CDR2 as SVGAGI. V was trimmed by 0 bases and J by 0 bases, leaving 3 bases between them. The CDR3 spans 13 residues. CDR3 in amino acids: CASSYSDSYEQYF. In DNA form, the CDR3 reads TGTGCCAGCAGTTACTCAGACTCCTACGAGCAGTACTTC.

This sequence joins TRBV7-9 and TRBJ1-1; D possibly corresponds to TRBD1 (5 bases). The CDR3 spans 16 residues. The germline V and J ends were trimmed by 1 base and 0 bases, with 12 bases remaining between them. The germline V gene encodes CDR1 SEHNR and CDR2 FQNEAQ (reference sequence). The CDR3 region has the DNA TGTGCCAGCAGCTTAGAGGGGTTTCCCATGAACACTGAAGCTTTCTTT. Translation gives CASSLEGFPMNTEAFF.

The chain has TRBV19 and TRBJ1-5; TRBD1 aligns across 7 bases. CDR1 and CDR2 from the germline V gene are LNHDA and SQIVND (reference sequence). V was pared by 5 bases and J by 7 bases, with 14 bases of the junction left unmatched. CDR3 length equals 16 residues. The CDR3 sequence: CASSGPNRGSGQPQHF. In nucleotides, the CDR3 is TGTGCCAGTAGTGGACCAAACAGGGGTTCGGGGCAGCCCCAGCATTTT.

The chain is built from TRBV7-2 and TRBJ2-7; 12 nucleotides match TRBD2. J was trimmed by 4 bases and V by 4 bases; bases with no gene match: 8. CDR3 length equals 16 residues. CDR1 is SGHTA, CDR2 FQGNSA, per germline. The CDR3 nucleotides read TGTGCCAGCAGCTCCGACGGACTAGCGGGGCCTTACGAGCAGTACTTC. Its translation is CASSSDGLAGPYEQYF.

This sequence joins TRBV4-1 and TRBJ1-1; D is undetermined. Germline CDR1 and CDR2: MGHRA and YSYEKL. Trimming stripped 1 base from V and 0 bases from J, with 9 bases between. This CDR3 has 15 residues. CDR3 DNA: TGCGCCAGCAGCCAAGTTGCACAGATGAACACTGAAGCTTTCTTT. The encoded protein is CASSQVAQMNTEAFF.

The rearrangement joins TRBV6-5 to TRBJ2-7; tentatively, D is TRBD1 or TRBD2 (6 bases each). The CDR3 runs 12 residues. V lost 6 bases and J lost 3, with 9 bases in between. Germline V lookup: CDR1 MNHEY, CDR2 SVGAGI. CDR3 sequence reads: CASRRDNYEQYF. CDR3 nucleotide sequence: TGTGCCAGCAGGCGGGACAACTACGAGCAGTACTTC.

J is TRBJ1-1 and V is TRBV19, with D uncertain. The CDR3 covers 13 residues. Looked up from germline, CDR1 is LNHDA and CDR2 is SQIVND (reference sequence). Trimming cost V 2 bases and J 2 bases, with 6 bases left between them. CDR3 DNA: TGTGCCAGTAGTATAAATATTAACACTGAAGCTTTCTTT. Translated, it gives CASSININTEAFF.

The chain couples TRBV5-1 to TRBJ2-2; 13 nucleotides agree with TRBD2. The trim removed 3 bases at V and 0 bases at J, leaving 5 bases unmatched. Germline CDR1 and CDR2: SGHRS and YFSETQ. This CDR3 is built from 18 residues. CDR3 DNA: TGCGCCAGCAGCTCACTAGCGGGGGGGCCTTCGAACACCGGGGAGCTGTTTTTT. This codes for CASSSLAGGPSNTGELFF.

CDR3 bases: TGTGCCAGCAGCTCGAGACCTAGCGGGGGGAACACCGGGGAGCTGTTTTTT. Protein product: CASSSRPSGGNTGELFF. The chain employs TRBV5-5 and TRBJ2-2, with 10 bases fitting TRBD2. This CDR3 contains 17 residues. Unmatched junction bases numbered 6, after V lost 3 bases and J lost 1 base. CDR1 and CDR2 from the germline V gene are SGHKS and YYEKEE (reference sequence).

Notes on this clone: One end of the junction does not line up with germline, which may come from a read error. The chain carries TRBV7-7 and TRBJ2-2; the D call may be TRBD1 or TRBD2 (5 bases each). Germline V lookup: CDR1 SSHAT, CDR2 FNYEAQ (reference sequence). This CDR3 comprises 15 residues. In DNA form, the CDR3 reads TGTGCTAGCAGCTACCGAGGGGATGCCACCGGGGAGCTGTTTTTT. Encoded protein: CASSYRGDATGELFF.